Listed below are T cell receptor beta chains from one sample, sequenced in a study of blood T cell repertoires in COVID-19. TCRdb's table, derived via immunoSEQ multiplex PCR, lists solely in-frame clones and lacks some. The sample shows 70,000 to 90,000 clones, approximately 86% of them seen only once. What was sequenced was peripheral blood. All receptors come from a man between 60 and 70 years old with acute or convalescent COVID-19. Each CDR3 is given with its conserved first and last residue. D genes are given only for firm matches. Expanded clones get a size class; other rows say once, few or many, or leave the size out.

abundance: NA
d_gene: NA
v_gene: TRBV7-9
j_gene: TRBJ1-1
CDR3nt: TGTGCCAGCAGCGGGCAACAGGGAAACACTGAAGCTTTCTTT
CDR3aa: CASSGQQGNTEAFF

abundance: NA
d_gene: NA
v_gene: TRBV7-9
j_gene: TRBJ1-1
CDR3nt: TGTGCCAGCAGCTTACAGAACACTGAAGCTTTCTTT
CDR3aa: CASSLQNTEAFF

abundance: NA
d_gene: NA
v_gene: TRBV12-3/TRBV12-4
j_gene: TRBJ1-1
CDR3nt: TGTGCCAGCAGTTTCGGGTCTCCTGAAGCTTTCTTT
CDR3aa: CASSFGSPEAFF

abundance: once
d_gene: NA
v_gene: TRBV15
j_gene: TRBJ1-4
CDR3nt: TGTGCCACCAGCCCATCTTACTCGAACTGGGAAAAACTGTTTTTT
CDR3aa: CATSPSYSNWEKLFF

abundance: NA
d_gene: TRBD1
v_gene: TRBV6-6
j_gene: TRBJ2-3
CDR3nt: TGTGCCAGCAGTGACCCGGGACAGTCCACAGATACGCAGTATTTT
CDR3aa: CASSDPGQSTDTQYF

abundance: few
d_gene: NA
v_gene: TRBV11-2
j_gene: TRBJ2-3
CDR3nt: TGTGCCAGCAGCTCCCAGGGCACAGATACGCAGTATTTT
CDR3aa: CASSSQGTDTQYF

abundance: NA
d_gene: TRBD1
v_gene: TRBV6-2/TRBV6-3
j_gene: TRBJ1-2
CDR3nt: TGTGCCAGCAGTTTATTCGGGACAGGGCGAAACAACTATGGCTACACCTTC
CDR3aa: CASSLFGTGRNNYGYTF

abundance: NA
d_gene: TRBD2
v_gene: TRBV6-5
j_gene: TRBJ2-6
CDR3nt: TGTGCCGGGGGCGGGGGGGTAGCGGCCAACGTCCTGACTTTC
CDR3aa: CAGGGGVAANVLTF

abundance: NA
d_gene: NA
v_gene: TRBV28
j_gene: TRBJ2-7
CDR3nt: TGTGCCAGCAGTTTACTTGACAACTCCTACGAGCAGTACTTC
CDR3aa: CASSLLDNSYEQYF

abundance: NA
d_gene: TRBD1
v_gene: TRBV5-1
j_gene: TRBJ1-2
CDR3nt: TGCGCCAGCAGCTTGGGCCGGACAGGTTTCGACTATGGCTACACCTTC
CDR3aa: CASSLGRTGFDYGYTF

abundance: NA
d_gene: TRBD2
v_gene: TRBV27
j_gene: TRBJ2-1
CDR3nt: TGTGCCAGCAGTCCCCAACGGGGGGGCTTCTACAATGAGCAGTTCTTC
CDR3aa: CASSPQRGGFYNEQFF

abundance: NA
d_gene: NA
v_gene: TRBV27
j_gene: TRBJ1-5
CDR3nt: TGTGCCAGCAGTCCATACCAGGCTAGCAATCAGCCCCAGCATTTT
CDR3aa: CASSPYQASNQPQHF

abundance: NA
d_gene: NA
v_gene: TRBV7-9
j_gene: TRBJ1-2
CDR3nt: TGTGCCAGCAGCTTATCATTGGCAGGAAACTATGGCTACACCTTC
CDR3aa: CASSLSLAGNYGYTF

abundance: NA
d_gene: NA
v_gene: TRBV5-4
j_gene: TRBJ1-2
CDR3nt: TGTGCCAGCACCATTGACGGACTCCAAGCCATCAACTATGGCTACACCTTC
CDR3aa: CASTIDGLQAINYGYTF

abundance: NA
d_gene: NA
v_gene: TRBV6-5
j_gene: TRBJ1-2
CDR3nt: TGTGCCAGCAGTTACTCCCCGGGTTTCTATGGCTACACCTTC
CDR3aa: CASSYSPGFYGYTF

abundance: NA
d_gene: NA
v_gene: TRBV6-2/TRBV6-3
j_gene: TRBJ1-1
CDR3nt: TGTGCCAGCAGTCCCAGGAATTTTCTTTTGAACACTGAAGCTTTCTTT
CDR3aa: CASSPRNFLLNTEAFF

abundance: NA
d_gene: NA
v_gene: TRBV19
j_gene: TRBJ1-1
CDR3nt: TGTGCCAGTAGCGACTGGGTAGGGGATACTGAAGCTTTCTTT
CDR3aa: CASSDWVGDTEAFF

abundance: NA
d_gene: TRBD1
v_gene: TRBV7-9
j_gene: TRBJ1-5
CDR3nt: TGTGCCAGCAGCTTGGACAGGGGGCCTCGCAATCAGCCCCAGCATTTT
CDR3aa: CASSLDRGPRNQPQHF

abundance: once
d_gene: NA
v_gene: TRBV12-3/TRBV12-4
j_gene: TRBJ1-4
CDR3nt: TGTGCCAGCAGGGAACAGGGAAGGGAGAAACTGTTTTTT
CDR3aa: CASREQGREKLFF

abundance: NA
d_gene: TRBD1
v_gene: TRBV30
j_gene: TRBJ2-7
CDR3nt: TGTGCCTGGAGCCGGGCGGACAGGGGGCGTTTCGAGCAGTACTTC
CDR3aa: CAWSRADRGRFEQYF

abundance: once
d_gene: TRBD1
v_gene: TRBV9
j_gene: TRBJ2-1
CDR3nt: TGTGCCAGCAGCGTAGTGGGGACAGTAAACAATGAGCAGTTCTTC
CDR3aa: CASSVVGTVNNEQFF

abundance: NA
d_gene: TRBD2
v_gene: TRBV6-2/TRBV6-3
j_gene: TRBJ2-3
CDR3nt: TGTGCCAGCAGTTATGTTCGGACTAGCGGGGGGGCTCCCCCCACAGATACGCAGTATTTT
CDR3aa: CASSYVRTSGGAPPTDTQYF

abundance: few
d_gene: TRBD1
v_gene: TRBV29-1
j_gene: TRBJ2-5
CDR3nt: TGCAGCGTCCAATCCACAGGGGGAGAGACCCAGTACTTC
CDR3aa: CSVQSTGGETQYF

abundance: NA
d_gene: TRBD1
v_gene: TRBV6-5
j_gene: TRBJ1-5
CDR3nt: TGTGCCAGCAGCCCGGACAGGGGCAATCAGCCCCAGCATTTT
CDR3aa: CASSPDRGNQPQHF

abundance: NA
d_gene: NA
v_gene: TRBV29-1
j_gene: TRBJ1-1
CDR3nt: TGCAGCGTTGCTCAGGGTCCTAACACTGAAGCTTTCTTT
CDR3aa: CSVAQGPNTEAFF

abundance: NA
d_gene: TRBD2
v_gene: TRBV6-6
j_gene: TRBJ2-6
CDR3nt: TGTGCCAGCGGGCTAGCGGGTCGTCCTGGGGCCAACGTCCTGACTTTC
CDR3aa: CASGLAGRPGANVLTF

abundance: NA
d_gene: TRBD1
v_gene: TRBV5-4
j_gene: TRBJ2-7
CDR3nt: TGTGCCAGCAGCATCGCAGGGGGTAAGCCCTACGAGCAGTACTTC
CDR3aa: CASSIAGGKPYEQYF

abundance: NA
d_gene: NA
v_gene: TRBV13
j_gene: TRBJ2-4
CDR3nt: TGTGCCAGCAGCCAAGCCAGGGGTGAGGTCAAAAACATTCAGTACTTC
CDR3aa: CASSQARGEVKNIQYF

abundance: NA
d_gene: TRBD2
v_gene: TRBV6-4
j_gene: TRBJ2-2
CDR3nt: TGTGCCAGCAAGCGGGAGGGGAACACCGGGGAGCTGTTTTTT
CDR3aa: CASKREGNTGELFF

abundance: NA
d_gene: TRBD2
v_gene: TRBV5-6
j_gene: TRBJ2-1
CDR3nt: TGTGCCAGCAGCTTGGAGAGGCTAGCGGGACACAATGAGCAGTTCTTC
CDR3aa: CASSLERLAGHNEQFF

abundance: NA
d_gene: TRBD2
v_gene: TRBV19
j_gene: TRBJ2-4
CDR3nt: TGTGCCAGTAGTATAGCTTCGAGGGCGGGGGACCTAGCCAAAAACATTCAGTACTTC
CDR3aa: CASSIASRAGDLAKNIQYF

abundance: NA
d_gene: NA
v_gene: TRBV28
j_gene: TRBJ2-7
CDR3nt: TGTGCCAGCAGTCTCGTTCTCTACGAGCAGTACTTC
CDR3aa: CASSLVLYEQYF

abundance: NA
d_gene: NA
v_gene: TRBV10-3
j_gene: TRBJ1-5
CDR3nt: TGTGCCATCAGTGACAGGGGTAGCAATCAGCCCCAGCATTTT
CDR3aa: CAISDRGSNQPQHF

abundance: NA
d_gene: TRBD2
v_gene: TRBV7-2
j_gene: TRBJ2-5
CDR3nt: TGTGCCAGCAGCTTAGGGCGGGGGGGTGAAGAGACCCAGTACTTC
CDR3aa: CASSLGRGGEETQYF

abundance: NA
d_gene: TRBD2
v_gene: TRBV3-1/TRBV3-2
j_gene: TRBJ2-1
CDR3nt: TGTGCCAGCAGCCAAGGCGGGAGATCTAATGAGCAGTTCTTC
CDR3aa: CASSQGGRSNEQFF

abundance: NA
d_gene: NA
v_gene: TRBV7-6
j_gene: TRBJ1-1
CDR3nt: TGTGCCAGCAGCTTAGCGTTTGGGGGGGGAGAAGCTTTCTTT
CDR3aa: CASSLAFGGGEAFF

abundance: NA
d_gene: TRBD1
v_gene: TRBV6-4
j_gene: TRBJ2-3
CDR3nt: TGTGCCAGCAGTTACGGGACAGGGCGAGCCGATACGCAGTATTTT
CDR3aa: CASSYGTGRADTQYF

abundance: NA
d_gene: NA
v_gene: TRBV12-5
j_gene: TRBJ1-6
CDR3nt: TGTGCTAGTGGTTTGGGACAGTATAATTCACCCCTCCACTTT
CDR3aa: CASGLGQYNSPLHF

abundance: few
d_gene: NA
v_gene: TRBV29-1
j_gene: TRBJ1-2
CDR3nt: TGCAGCGCGGAAAATGGCTCTTTTGGCTACACCTTC
CDR3aa: CSAENGSFGYTF

abundance: NA
d_gene: TRBD1
v_gene: TRBV28
j_gene: TRBJ2-1
CDR3nt: TGTGCCAGCAGGAACCCGGGACAGGGAAACAATGAGCAGTTCTTC
CDR3aa: CASRNPGQGNNEQFF

abundance: NA
d_gene: NA
v_gene: TRBV3-1/TRBV3-2
j_gene: TRBJ1-2
CDR3nt: TGTGCCAGCAGCCAAGATAGCCCTCTGACCTATGGCTACACCTTC
CDR3aa: CASSQDSPLTYGYTF

abundance: NA
d_gene: NA
v_gene: TRBV10-1
j_gene: TRBJ1-3
CDR3nt: TGCGCCAGCAGTAATAACTGGAGTCCTGGAAACACCATATATTTT
CDR3aa: CASSNNWSPGNTIYF

abundance: NA
d_gene: NA
v_gene: TRBV7-9
j_gene: TRBJ1-6
CDR3nt: TGTGCCAGCAGTTTCGACGCGGGTAATTCACCCCTCCACTTT
CDR3aa: CASSFDAGNSPLHF

abundance: NA
d_gene: NA
v_gene: TRBV7-9
j_gene: TRBJ1-6
CDR3nt: TGTGCCAGCAGCTTAGGGGGGGGCGCAAGTAATTCACCCCTCCACTTT
CDR3aa: CASSLGGGASNSPLHF

abundance: once
d_gene: TRBD2
v_gene: TRBV28
j_gene: TRBJ2-7
CDR3nt: TGTGCCAGTCACCACGGACTAGCCTACGAGCAGTACTTC
CDR3aa: CASHHGLAYEQYF

abundance: NA
d_gene: NA
v_gene: TRBV2
j_gene: TRBJ2-3
CDR3nt: TGTGCCAGCAGTGTTCAGGGTACCACAGATACGCAGTATTTT
CDR3aa: CASSVQGTTDTQYF